The following is a TCR beta chain sequence with its context. Its antigen is not known. Assay used: immunoSEQ multiplex PCR; TCRdb lists only in-frame clones, some missing. Of some 66,000 clones in the sample, 80% to 90% were seen once. The entry originates in a study of a mutant IDH1 vaccine in newly diagnosed glioma. Whole-study context: Vaccines were first given 4-6 weeks after radiotherapy alone, or with temozolomide cycles. V12 fell at week 35 and V13, the study end, at week 47. Patients had received radiotherapy, temozolomide, or both previously, most receiving both. A roughly 62% male, around 40% female split and a mean age of approximately 38 years characterized treated patients.

CDR1 is SGHVS, CDR2 FNYEAQ, per germline. The CDR3 runs 15 residues. V was clipped by 2 bases and J by 3 bases; unmatched bases: 5. Time point described: week 35, safety follow-up. The content of each vaccine dose was 300 ug of mutant IDH1 20-mer peptide, and topical imiquimod accompanied it. This receptor was identified in a man aged 30 to 39 with glioma. This material consisted of PBMCs, taken from a glioma patient whose treatment included an IDH1 peptide vaccine. The chain has TRBV7-6 and TRBJ2-5; TRBD1 matches at 8 bases. CDR3 region: CASSLNRGTKETQYF. CDR3 nucleotide sequence: TGTGCCAGCAGCTTAAACAGGGGGACAAAAGAGACCCAGTACTTC.